This TCR beta chain emerged from a study of T cell repertoires in cytomegalovirus infection. Germline-derived CDR1 and CDR2 are DFQATT and SNEGSKA (reference sequence). V was shortened by 3 bases and J by 0 bases, with 15 bases between the two germline ends. The CDR3 totals 15 residues. Each CDR3 protein is one row after TCRdb ran MiXCR on the reads. Among some 240,000 distinct CDR3 sequences listed, about a sixth were seen once. The V and J genes are TRBV20-1 and TRBJ2-7; either TRBD1 or TRBD2 may supply D (5 bases each). This receptor was identified in a human donor in good health (CMV status not recorded). Some clones in this sample may be carry-over from other donors' samples. The sequenced material came from CD8+ T cells from PBMCs. The CDR3 spells CSASDRDGNSYEQYF. The DNA for the CDR3 is TGCAGTGCTAGCGACCGGGACGGGAACTCCTACGAGCAGTACTTC.